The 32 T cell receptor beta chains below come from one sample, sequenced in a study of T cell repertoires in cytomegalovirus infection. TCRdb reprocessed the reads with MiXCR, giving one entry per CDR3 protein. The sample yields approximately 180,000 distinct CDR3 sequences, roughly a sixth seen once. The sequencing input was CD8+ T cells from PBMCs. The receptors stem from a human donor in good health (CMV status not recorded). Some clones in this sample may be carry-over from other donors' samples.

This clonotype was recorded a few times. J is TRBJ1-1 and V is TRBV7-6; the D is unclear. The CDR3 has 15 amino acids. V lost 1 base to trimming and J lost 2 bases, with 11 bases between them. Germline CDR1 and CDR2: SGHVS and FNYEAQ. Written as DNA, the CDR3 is TGTGCCAGCAGCTTAGGGGTCGTGGGTAACACTGAAGCTTTCTTT. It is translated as CASSLGVVGNTEAFF.

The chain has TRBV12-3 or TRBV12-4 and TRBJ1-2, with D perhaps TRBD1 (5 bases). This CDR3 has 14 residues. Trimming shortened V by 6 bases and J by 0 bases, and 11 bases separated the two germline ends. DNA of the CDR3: TGTGCCAGCAGCTGGGGGACCACTAACTATGGCTACACCTTC. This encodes CASSWGTTNYGYTF.

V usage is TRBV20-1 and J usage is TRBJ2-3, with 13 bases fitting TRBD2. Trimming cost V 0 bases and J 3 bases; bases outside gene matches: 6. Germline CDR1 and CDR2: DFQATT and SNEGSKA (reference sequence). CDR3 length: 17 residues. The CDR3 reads CSARDLLAGGGTDTQYF. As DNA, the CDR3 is TGCAGTGCTAGAGATCTACTAGCGGGGGGGGGTACAGATACGCAGTATTTT.

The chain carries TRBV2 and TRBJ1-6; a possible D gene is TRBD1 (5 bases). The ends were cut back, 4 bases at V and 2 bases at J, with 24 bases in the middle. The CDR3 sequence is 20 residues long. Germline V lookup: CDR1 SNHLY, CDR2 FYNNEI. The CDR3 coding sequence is TGTGCCAGCAGTGTACCCCGAGAGGCAGGGCAGGGCGCCTATAATTCACCCCTCCACTTT. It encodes CASSVPREAGQGAYNSPLHF.

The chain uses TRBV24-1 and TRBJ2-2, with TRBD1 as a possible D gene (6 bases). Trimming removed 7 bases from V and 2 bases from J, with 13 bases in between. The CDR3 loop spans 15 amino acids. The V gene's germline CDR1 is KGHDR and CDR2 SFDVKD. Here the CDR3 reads CATSSGTTNTGELFF. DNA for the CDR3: TGTGCCACCAGCTCCGGGACAACCAACACCGGGGAGCTGTTTTTT.

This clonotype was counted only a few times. CDR3 nucleotide sequence: TGTGCCAGCAGCACTCCCGGGACAGTATACGAGCAGTACTTC. Protein product: CASSTPGTVYEQYF. The rearrangement links TRBV11-2 to TRBJ2-7; 7 bases map to TRBD1. The CDR3 sequence is 14 residues long. Losses at the gene ends were 5 bases for V and 4 bases for J; bases not matched to a gene: 8. Germline loops: CDR1 SGHAT, CDR2 FQNNGV.

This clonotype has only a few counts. This CDR3 reads CASSYGDDYEQYF. The CDR3 coding sequence is TGTGCCAGCAGTTACGGGGACGACTACGAGCAGTACTTC. V gene TRBV6-2 or TRBV6-3 combines with J gene TRBJ2-7; D assignment may be TRBD1 or TRBD2 (5 bases each). The V end lost 2 bases, the J end lost 3 bases, and 8 bases lay between the germline ends. The germline V gene has CDR1 MNHEY and CDR2 SVGEGT. The length of the CDR3 is 13 residues.

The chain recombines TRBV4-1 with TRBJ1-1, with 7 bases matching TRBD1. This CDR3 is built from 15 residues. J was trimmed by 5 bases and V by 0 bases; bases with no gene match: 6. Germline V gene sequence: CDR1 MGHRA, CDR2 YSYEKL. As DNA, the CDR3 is TGCGCCAGCAGCCAAGAGGCGACAGGGCGGACTGAAGCTTTCTTT. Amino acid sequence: CASSQEATGRTEAFF.

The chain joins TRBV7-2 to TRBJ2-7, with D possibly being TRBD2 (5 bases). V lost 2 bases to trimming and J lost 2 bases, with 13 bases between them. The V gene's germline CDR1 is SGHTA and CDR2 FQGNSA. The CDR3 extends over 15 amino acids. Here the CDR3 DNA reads TGTGCCAGCAGCTTATATATGGACTTCACCTACGAGCAGTACTTC. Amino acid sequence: CASSLYMDFTYEQYF.

The CDR3 DNA sequence: TGTGCCAGCAGTTATCTCACAGGAGAGACAGGGACAAGGGAGACCCAGTACTTC. Translating it yields CASSYLTGETGTRETQYF. The rearrangement links TRBV28 to TRBJ2-5; 7 nucleotides line up with TRBD1. Germline V lookup: CDR1 MDHEN, CDR2 SYDVKM. The V gene end was trimmed by 4 bases and the J gene end by 5 bases; junction bases not matched to a gene: 19. The CDR3 length is 18 residues. Combining the CDR3 with reference TRBV28 and TRBJ2-5 gives the whole variable domain DVKVTQSSRYLVKRTGEKVFLECVQDMDHENMFWYRQDPGLGLRLIYFSYDVKMKEKGDIPEGYSVSREKKERFSLILESASTNQTSMYLCASSYLTGETGTRETQYFGPGTRLLVL.

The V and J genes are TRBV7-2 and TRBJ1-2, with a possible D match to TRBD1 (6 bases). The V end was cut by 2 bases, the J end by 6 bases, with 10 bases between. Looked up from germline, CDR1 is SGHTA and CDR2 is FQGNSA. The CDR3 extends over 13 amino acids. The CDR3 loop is CASSLSTGHGYTF. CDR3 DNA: TGTGCCAGCAGCTTATCGACAGGACATGGCTACACCTTC. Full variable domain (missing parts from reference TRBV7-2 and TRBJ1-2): GAGVSQSPSNKVTEKGKDVELRCDPISGHTALYWYRQSLGQGLEFLIYFQGNSAPDKSGLPSDRFSAERTGGSVSTLTIQRTQQEDSAVYLCASSLSTGHGYTFGSGTRLTVV.

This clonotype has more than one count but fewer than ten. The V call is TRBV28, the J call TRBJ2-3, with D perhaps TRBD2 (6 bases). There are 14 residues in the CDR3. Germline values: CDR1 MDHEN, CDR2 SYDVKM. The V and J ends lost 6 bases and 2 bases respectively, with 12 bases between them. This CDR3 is CASRTSIDTDTQYF. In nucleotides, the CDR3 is TGTGCCAGCAGGACTAGTATCGACACAGATACGCAGTATTTT.

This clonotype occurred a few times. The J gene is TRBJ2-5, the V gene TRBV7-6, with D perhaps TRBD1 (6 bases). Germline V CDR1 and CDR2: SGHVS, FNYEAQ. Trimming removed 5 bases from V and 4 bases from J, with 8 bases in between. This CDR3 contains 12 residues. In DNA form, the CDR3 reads TGTGCCAGCAGCGGACAGAGAGAGACCCAGTACTTC. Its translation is CASSGQRETQYF.

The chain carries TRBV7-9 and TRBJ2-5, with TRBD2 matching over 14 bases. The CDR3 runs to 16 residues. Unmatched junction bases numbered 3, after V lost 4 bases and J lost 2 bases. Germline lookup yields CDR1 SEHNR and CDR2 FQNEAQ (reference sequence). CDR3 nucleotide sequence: TGTGCCAGCAGCTCGACTAGCGGGGGGGCTCAAGAGACCCAGTACTTC. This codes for CASSSTSGGAQETQYF.

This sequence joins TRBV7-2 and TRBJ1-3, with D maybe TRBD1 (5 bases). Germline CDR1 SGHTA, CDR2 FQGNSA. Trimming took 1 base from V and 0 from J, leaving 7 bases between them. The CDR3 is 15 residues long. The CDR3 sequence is CASSLGRVSGNTIYF. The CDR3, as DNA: TGTGCCAGCAGCTTAGGCAGGGTCTCTGGAAACACCATATATTTT.

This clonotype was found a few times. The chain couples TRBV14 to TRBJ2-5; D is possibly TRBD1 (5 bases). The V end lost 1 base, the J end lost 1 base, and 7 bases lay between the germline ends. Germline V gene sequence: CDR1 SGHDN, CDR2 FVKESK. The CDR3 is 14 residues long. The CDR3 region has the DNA TGTGCCAGCAGCCAAGTTGACAGCCAAGAGACCCAGTACTTC. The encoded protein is CASSQVDSQETQYF.

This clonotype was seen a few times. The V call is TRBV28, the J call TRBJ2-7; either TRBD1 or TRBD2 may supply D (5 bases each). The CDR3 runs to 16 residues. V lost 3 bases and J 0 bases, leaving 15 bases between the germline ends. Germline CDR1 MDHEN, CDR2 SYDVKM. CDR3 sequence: CASSFPGTWSSYEQYF. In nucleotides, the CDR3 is TGTGCCAGCAGTTTCCCCGGGACGTGGAGCTCCTACGAGCAGTACTTC.

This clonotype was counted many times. As DNA, the CDR3 is TGTGCCAGCAGCTCCGGGTCCACTGAAGCTTTCTTT. Its translation is CASSSGSTEAFF. The chain has TRBV7-2 and TRBJ1-1; D unclear. Trimming shortened V by 4 bases and J by 4 bases, and 7 bases separated the two germline ends. This CDR3 is built from 12 residues. Germline CDR1 SGHTA, CDR2 FQGNSA.

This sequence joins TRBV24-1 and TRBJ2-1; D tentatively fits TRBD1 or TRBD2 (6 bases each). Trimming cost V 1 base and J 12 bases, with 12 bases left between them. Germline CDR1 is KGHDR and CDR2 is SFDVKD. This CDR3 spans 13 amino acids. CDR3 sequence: CATSDFGRGGQFF. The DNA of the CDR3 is TGTGCCACCAGTGATTTCGGCAGGGGAGGGCAGTTCTTC.

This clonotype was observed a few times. The CDR3 DNA sequence: TGTGCCAGCAGCTTTAGGCCAGGAACTTTCGGTACAGATACGCAGTATTTT. Amino acid sequence: CASSFRPGTFGTDTQYF. The chain joins TRBV7-7 to TRBJ2-3; D uncertain. Deletions cut 3 bases from V and 3 bases from J, with 19 bases between. The CDR3 contains 17 residues. Germline lookup yields CDR1 SSHAT and CDR2 FNYEAQ (reference sequence).

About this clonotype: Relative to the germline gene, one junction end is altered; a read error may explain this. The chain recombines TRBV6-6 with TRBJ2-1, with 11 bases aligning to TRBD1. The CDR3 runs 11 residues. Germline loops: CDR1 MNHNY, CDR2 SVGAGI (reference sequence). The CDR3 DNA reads TGTGCCAGCAGCTCGGGACAGGGGGAAATCTTC. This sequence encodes CASSSGQGEIF.

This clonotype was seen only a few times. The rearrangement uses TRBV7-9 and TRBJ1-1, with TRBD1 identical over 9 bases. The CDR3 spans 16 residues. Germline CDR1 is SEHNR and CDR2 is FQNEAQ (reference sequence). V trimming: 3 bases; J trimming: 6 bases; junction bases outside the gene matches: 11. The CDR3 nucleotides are TGTGCCAGCAGCTTGGATAGACAGGGGGAAAGGGCTGAAGCTTTCTTT. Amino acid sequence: CASSLDRQGERAEAFF.

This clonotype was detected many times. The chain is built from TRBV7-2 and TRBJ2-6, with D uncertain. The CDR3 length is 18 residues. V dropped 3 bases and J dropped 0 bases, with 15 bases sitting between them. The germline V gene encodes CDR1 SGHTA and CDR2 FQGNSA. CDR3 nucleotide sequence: TGTGCCAGCAGCTTGGAAATGGCGTCCTACTCTGGGGCCAACGTCCTGACTTTC. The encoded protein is CASSLEMASYSGANVLTF.

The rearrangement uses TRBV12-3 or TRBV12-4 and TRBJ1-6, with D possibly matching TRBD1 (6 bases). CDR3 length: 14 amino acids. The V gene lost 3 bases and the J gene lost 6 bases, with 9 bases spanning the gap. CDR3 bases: TGTGCCAGCAGTTTCCGAGGGGGTAATTCACCCCTCCACTTT. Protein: CASSFRGGNSPLHF.

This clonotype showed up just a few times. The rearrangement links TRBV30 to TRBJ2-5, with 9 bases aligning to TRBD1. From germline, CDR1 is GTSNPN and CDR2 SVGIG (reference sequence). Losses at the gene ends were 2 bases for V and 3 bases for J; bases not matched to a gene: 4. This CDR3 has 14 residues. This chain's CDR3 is CAWSRTGGKETQYF. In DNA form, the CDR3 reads TGTGCCTGGAGTCGAACAGGGGGCAAAGAGACCCAGTACTTC.

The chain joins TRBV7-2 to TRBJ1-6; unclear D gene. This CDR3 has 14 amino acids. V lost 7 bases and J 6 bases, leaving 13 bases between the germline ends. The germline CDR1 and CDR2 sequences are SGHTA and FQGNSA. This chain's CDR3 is CASNPPIFNSPLHF. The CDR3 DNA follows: TGTGCCAGCAACCCACCCATCTTTAATTCACCCCTCCACTTT.

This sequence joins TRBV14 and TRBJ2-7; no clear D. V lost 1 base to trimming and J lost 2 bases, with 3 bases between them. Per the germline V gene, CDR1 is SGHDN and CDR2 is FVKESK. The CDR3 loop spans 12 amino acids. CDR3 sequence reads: CASSQVTYEQYF. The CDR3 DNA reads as TGTGCCAGCAGCCAAGTTACCTACGAGCAGTACTTC.

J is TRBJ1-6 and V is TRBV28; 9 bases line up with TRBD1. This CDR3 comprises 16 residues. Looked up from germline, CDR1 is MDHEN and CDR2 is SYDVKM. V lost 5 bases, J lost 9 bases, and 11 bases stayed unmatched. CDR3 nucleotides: TGTGCCAGCAGTCCCGGTGGGACAGGGCGGGGTTCACCCCTCCACTTT. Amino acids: CASSPGGTGRGSPLHF.

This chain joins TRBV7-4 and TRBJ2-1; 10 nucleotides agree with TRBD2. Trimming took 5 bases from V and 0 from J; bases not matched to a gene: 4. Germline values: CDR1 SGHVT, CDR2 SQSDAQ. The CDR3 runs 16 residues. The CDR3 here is CASSRQRGGSYNEQFF. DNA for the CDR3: TGTGCCAGCAGCCGACAGCGGGGGGGCTCCTACAATGAGCAGTTCTTC.

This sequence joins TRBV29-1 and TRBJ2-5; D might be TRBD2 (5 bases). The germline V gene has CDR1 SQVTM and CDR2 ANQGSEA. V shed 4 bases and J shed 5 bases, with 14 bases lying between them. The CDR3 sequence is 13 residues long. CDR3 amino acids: CSVVEGVKETQYF. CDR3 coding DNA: TGCAGCGTTGTAGAGGGAGTAAAGGAGACCCAGTACTTC.

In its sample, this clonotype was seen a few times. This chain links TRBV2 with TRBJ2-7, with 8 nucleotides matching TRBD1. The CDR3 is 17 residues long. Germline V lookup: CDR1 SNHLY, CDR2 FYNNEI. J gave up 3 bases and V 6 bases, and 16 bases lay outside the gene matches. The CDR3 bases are TGTGCCAGCAGACTGACAATGCGACAGGGGAATAACTACGAGCAGTACTTC. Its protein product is CASRLTMRQGNNYEQYF.

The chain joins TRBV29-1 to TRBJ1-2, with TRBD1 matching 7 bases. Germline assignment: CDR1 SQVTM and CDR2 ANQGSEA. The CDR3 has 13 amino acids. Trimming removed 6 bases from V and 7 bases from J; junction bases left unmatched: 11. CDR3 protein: CSVQTQDRAGYTF. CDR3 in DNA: TGCAGCGTCCAAACTCAAGACAGGGCTGGCTACACCTTC.